The present T cell receptor (beta chain) was sequenced within a study of metastatic and nonmetastatic thyroid tumors. Study findings and constraints: Benign nodules reportedly had significantly lower TCR beta diversity than malignant thyroid tumors in blood and tumor.

Before thyroid surgery, none of the patients had received any treatment. This clone came up a few times. Antigen specificity is unknown. From the PCR reads, TCRdb re-called clones with MiXCR. The sample includes 15,000 to 20,000 clones, 30% to 40% seen only once; the top ten take under 20%. V gave up 7 bases and J gave up 0 bases; unmatched junction bases: 2. The V gene's germline CDR1 is MGHDK and CDR2 SYGVNS. CDR3 length: 14 amino acids. The receptor was derived from a female donor with papillary thyroid cancer or a benign thyroid nodule (not recorded which). Some clones in this sample may be carry-over from other donors' samples. Sample: tumor tissue. The rearrangement uses TRBV25-1 and TRBJ2-1, with 8 bases lining up with TRBD1. CDR3 residues: CASNGQGSYNEQFF. The CDR3 region has the DNA TGTGCCAGCAACGGACAGGGCTCCTACAATGAGCAGTTCTTC. The whole variable domain, filled in from reference TRBV25-1 and TRBJ2-1, reads EADIYQTPRYLVIGTGKKITLECSQTMGHDKMYWYQQDPGMELHLIHYSYGVNSTEKGDLSSESTVSRIRTEHFPLTLESARPSHTSQYLCASNGQGSYNEQFFGPGTRLTVL.